The clone carrying this T cell receptor (beta chain) was found a few times. The record originates from a study of human T cells and chemical hapten exposure. Indicated time point: pre-sensitization, week 0. Specified treatment: therapeutic diphenylcyclopropenone sensitization with weekly scalp DPC. TCRdb re-analysed the RACE reads in MiXCR, keeping a single row per CDR3 protein. This sample carries about 270,000 distinct CDR3 sequences, almost 8% of them seen once, and the ten largest clones take 1.2%. The germline V gene has CDR1 SGHTA and CDR2 FQGNSA. This CDR3 comprises 11 residues. Trimming took 4 bases from V and 10 from J, leaving 10 bases between them.

The chain joins TRBV7-2 to TRBJ1-2; D is ambiguous. This material consisted of whole blood, taken in connection with sensitization to the hapten diphenylcyclopropenone (DPC). This receptor was identified in a young man with alopecia areata. Some clones in this sample may be carry-over from other donors' samples. CDR3 loop: CASSSAIYYTF. CDR3 nucleotides: TGTGCCAGCAGCTCAGCCATATACTACACCTTC.